This is a list of T cell receptor beta chains from one sample in a study of T cell responses to AZD1222 COVID-19 vaccine. Clones were sequenced by immunoSEQ multiplex PCR, and TCRdb holds only the in-frame ones, with some missing. The data contain 180,000 or so clones, around 89% of them singletons. The sequencing here drew on peripheral blood, taken 28 days after the second AZD1222 dose. These receptors originate from an adult who received the AZD1222 COVID-19 vaccine. CDR3s leave out the opening cysteine and the closing phenylalanine or tryptophan. Fields, in order: J gene, V gene, D gene, CDR3 protein. A D gene is named only where the DNA matches it firmly.

j_gene: TRBJ2-1; v_gene: TRBV7-2; d_gene: TRBD2; CDR3aa: ASSTPGLASYNEQF
j_gene: TRBJ1-1; v_gene: TRBV5-1; d_gene: TRBD1; CDR3aa: ASSPGTGGTEAF
j_gene: TRBJ1-2; v_gene: TRBV6-5; d_gene: -; CDR3aa: ASRTAGDLYGYT
j_gene: TRBJ1-3; v_gene: TRBV9; d_gene: -; CDR3aa: ASSVAGIGAGNTIY
j_gene: TRBJ2-5; v_gene: TRBV5-1; d_gene: -; CDR3aa: ASSLTPGGETQY
j_gene: TRBJ1-1; v_gene: TRBV24-1; d_gene: -; CDR3aa: ATSGSTEAF
j_gene: TRBJ2-1; v_gene: TRBV18; d_gene: TRBD2; CDR3aa: ASSPGLADNNEQF
j_gene: TRBJ2-7; v_gene: TRBV21-1; d_gene: -; CDR3aa: ASSKGRSGGTSYEQY
j_gene: TRBJ2-7; v_gene: TRBV27; d_gene: TRBD2; CDR3aa: ASTLSGGGEQY
j_gene: TRBJ1-1; v_gene: TRBV7-3; d_gene: -; CDR3aa: ASSLRANTEAF
j_gene: TRBJ1-2; v_gene: TRBV27; d_gene: -; CDR3aa: ASSPLLGNYGYT
j_gene: TRBJ2-7; v_gene: TRBV19; d_gene: -; CDR3aa: ASIGGRVANYEQY
j_gene: TRBJ2-6; v_gene: TRBV4-3; d_gene: -; CDR3aa: ASSQDRWGRGANVLT
j_gene: TRBJ2-7; v_gene: TRBV19; d_gene: TRBD1; CDR3aa: ASSWSPGQMTLEQY
j_gene: TRBJ2-7; v_gene: TRBV19; d_gene: TRBD1; CDR3aa: ASSATGVYEQY
j_gene: TRBJ2-7; v_gene: TRBV30; d_gene: TRBD1; CDR3aa: AWGQGAGGEQY
j_gene: TRBJ2-7; v_gene: TRBV7-2; d_gene: -; CDR3aa: ASSPNWGYEQY